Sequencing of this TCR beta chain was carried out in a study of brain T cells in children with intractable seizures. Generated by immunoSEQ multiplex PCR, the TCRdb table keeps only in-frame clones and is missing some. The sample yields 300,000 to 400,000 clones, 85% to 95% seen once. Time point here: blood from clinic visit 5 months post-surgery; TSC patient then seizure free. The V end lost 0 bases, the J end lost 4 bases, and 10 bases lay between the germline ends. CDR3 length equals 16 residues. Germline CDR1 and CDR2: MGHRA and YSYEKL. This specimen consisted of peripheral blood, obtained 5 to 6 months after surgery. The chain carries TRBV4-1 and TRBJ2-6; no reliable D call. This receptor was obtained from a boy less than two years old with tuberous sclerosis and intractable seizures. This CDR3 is CASSQEPGYGANVLTF. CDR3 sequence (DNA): TGCGCCAGCAGCCAAGAACCAGGATACGGGGCCAACGTCCTGACTTTC.